This TCR beta chain was observed in a study of OX40 agonist ivuxolimab in advanced cancers. This CDR3 region has 15 residues. The germline V and J ends were trimmed by 0 bases and 2 bases, with 10 bases remaining between them. Germline CDR1 reads MGHRA; CDR2 reads YSYEKL. Generated by immunoSEQ multiplex PCR, the TCRdb table keeps only in-frame clones and is missing some. The data show fewer than 100,000 clones, about four fifths seen once. Samples were taken at baseline and on day 1 of cycles 4 and 7. The sample was CD4+ or CD8+ T cells sorted from blood, taken in a trial of the OX40 agonist ivuxolimab. The receptor comes from an adult with an advanced solid tumor such as melanoma, head and neck, liver or kidney cancer. V usage is TRBV4-1 and J usage is TRBJ1-2; D call uncertain. CDR3 in amino acids: CASSQDPQPNYGYTF. CDR3 nucleotides: TGCGCCAGCAGCCAAGATCCCCAACCCAACTATGGCTACACCTTC.